This TCR beta chain is drawn from a study of T cells after yellow fever vaccination. The J segment lost 4 bases and the V segment lost 0 bases, leaving 5 bases of the junction unmatched. This CDR3 spans 15 amino acids. CDR1 is LGHNA and CDR2 is YSLEER in the germline V gene. TCRdb fed the 5' RACE reads into MiXCR, producing one record per CDR3 protein. The data contain some 390,000 distinct CDR3 sequences, roughly a sixth of them singletons. The specimen comprised PBMCs, sampled before the yellow fever booster vaccination. The chain links TRBV4-3 to TRBJ1-1, with 7 bases lining up with TRBD1. The TCR was taken from a man aged 18 to 30 who received the YFV17D yellow fever vaccine. DNA of the CDR3: TGCGCCAGCAGCCAAGAAACAGGGGCCGGCACTGAAGCTTTCTTT. It is translated as CASSQETGAGTEAFF.